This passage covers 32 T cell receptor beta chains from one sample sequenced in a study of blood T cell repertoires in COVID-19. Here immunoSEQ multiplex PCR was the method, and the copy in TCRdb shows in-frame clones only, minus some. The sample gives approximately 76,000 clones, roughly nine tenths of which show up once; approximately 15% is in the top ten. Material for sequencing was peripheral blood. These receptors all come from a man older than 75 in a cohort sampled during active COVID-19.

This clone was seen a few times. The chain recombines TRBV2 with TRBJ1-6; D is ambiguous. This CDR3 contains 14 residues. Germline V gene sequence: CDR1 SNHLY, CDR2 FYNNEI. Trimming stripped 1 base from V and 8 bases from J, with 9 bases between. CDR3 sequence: CASSEEGSDSPLHF. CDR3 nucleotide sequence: TGTGCCAGCAGTGAAGAAGGGAGCGATTCACCCCTCCACTTT.

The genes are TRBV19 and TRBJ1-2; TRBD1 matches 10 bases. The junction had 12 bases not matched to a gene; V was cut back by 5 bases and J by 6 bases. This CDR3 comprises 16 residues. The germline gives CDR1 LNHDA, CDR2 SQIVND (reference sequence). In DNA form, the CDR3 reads TGTGCCAGTAGTGGCGCGAGGACAGGGGGGGTGAATGGCTACACCTTC. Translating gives CASSGARTGGVNGYTF.

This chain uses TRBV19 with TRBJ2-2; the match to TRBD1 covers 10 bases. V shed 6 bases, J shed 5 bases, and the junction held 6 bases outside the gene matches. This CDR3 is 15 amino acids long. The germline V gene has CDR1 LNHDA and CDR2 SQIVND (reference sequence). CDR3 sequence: CASRTGQGTTGELFF. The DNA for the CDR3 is TGTGCCAGTAGGACGGGACAGGGGACAACCGGGGAGCTGTTTTTT. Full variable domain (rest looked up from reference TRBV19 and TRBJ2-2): DGGITQSPKYLFRKEGQNVTLSCEQNLNHDAMYWYRQDPGQGLRLIYYSQIVNDFQKGDIAEGYSVSREKKESFPLTVTSAQKNPTAFYLCASRTGQGTTGELFFGEGSRLTVL.

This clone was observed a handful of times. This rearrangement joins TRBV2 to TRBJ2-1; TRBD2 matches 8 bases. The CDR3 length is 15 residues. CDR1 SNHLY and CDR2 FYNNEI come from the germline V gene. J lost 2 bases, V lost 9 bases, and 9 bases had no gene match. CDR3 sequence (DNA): TGTGCCAGGGGAGGTGGCGGGGGGCCCTACAATGAGCAGTTCTTC. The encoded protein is CARGGGGGPYNEQFF.

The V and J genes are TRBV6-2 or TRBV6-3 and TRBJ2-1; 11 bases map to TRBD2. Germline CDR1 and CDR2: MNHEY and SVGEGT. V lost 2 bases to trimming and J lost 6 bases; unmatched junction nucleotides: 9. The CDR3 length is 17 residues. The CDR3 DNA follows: TGTGCCAGCAGTTACACTCTGGGGCTAGCGGGGGGCAATGAGCAGTTCTTC. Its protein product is CASSYTLGLAGGNEQFF.

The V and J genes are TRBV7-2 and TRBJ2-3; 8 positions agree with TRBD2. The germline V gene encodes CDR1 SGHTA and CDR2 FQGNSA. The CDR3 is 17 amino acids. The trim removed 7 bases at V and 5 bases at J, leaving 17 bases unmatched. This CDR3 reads CASTHASGGAGKDTQYF. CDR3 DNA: TGTGCCAGCACTCACGCAAGCGGGGGTGCCGGGAAAGATACGCAGTATTTT.

As DNA, the CDR3 is TGCGCCACCAAGACAGGACCGAACACTGAAGCTTTCTTT. Its translation: CATKTGPNTEAFF. The chain links TRBV5-1 to TRBJ1-1, with D maybe TRBD1 (6 bases). The V gene's germline CDR1 is SGHRS and CDR2 YFSETQ. The CDR3 is 13 residues long. The V and J ends lost 9 bases and 1 base respectively, with 13 bases between them. Full variable domain (outside the CDR3, taken from reference TRBV5-1 and TRBJ1-1): KAGVTQTPRYLIKTRGQQVTLSCSPISGHRSVSWYQQTPGQGLQFLFEYFSETQRNKGNFPGRFSGRQFSNSRSEMNVSTLELGDSALYLCATKTGPNTEAFFGQGTRLTVV.

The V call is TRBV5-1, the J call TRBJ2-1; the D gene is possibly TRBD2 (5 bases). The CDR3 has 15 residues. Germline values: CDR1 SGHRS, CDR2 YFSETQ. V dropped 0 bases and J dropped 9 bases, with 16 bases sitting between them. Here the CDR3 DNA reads TGCGCCAGCAGCTTGGAGATTGGAGGAGAGGGTGAGCAGTTCTTC. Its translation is CASSLEIGGEGEQFF. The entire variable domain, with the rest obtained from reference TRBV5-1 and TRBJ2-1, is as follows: KAGVTQTPRYLIKTRGQQVTLSCSPISGHRSVSWYQQTPGQGLQFLFEYFSETQRNKGNFPGRFSGRQFSNSRSEMNVSTLELGDSALYLCASSLEIGGEGEQFFGPGTRLTVL.

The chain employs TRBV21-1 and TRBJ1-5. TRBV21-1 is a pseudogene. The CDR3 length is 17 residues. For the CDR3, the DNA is TGTGCCAGCAGCAAAGAAGGGTACGGAGCGGAGGATCAGCCCCAGCATTTT. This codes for CASSKEGYGAEDQPQHF.

The CDR3 region has the DNA TGCGCCAGCAGTTCGGGGACAGAGAACTATGGCTACACCTTC. Amino acid sequence: CASSSGTENYGYTF. The genes are TRBV5-1 and TRBJ1-2; 7 nucleotides line up with TRBD1. Per germline, CDR1 SGHRS and CDR2 YFSETQ. The CDR3 totals 14 residues. V was pared by 5 bases and J by 2 bases, with 6 bases of the junction left unmatched.

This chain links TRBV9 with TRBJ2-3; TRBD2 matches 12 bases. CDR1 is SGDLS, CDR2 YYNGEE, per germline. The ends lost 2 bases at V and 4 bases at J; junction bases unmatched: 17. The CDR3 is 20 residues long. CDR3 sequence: CASSVRPSGGAPNSADTQYF. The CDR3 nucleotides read TGTGCCAGCAGCGTCCGCCCTAGCGGGGGGGCTCCTAATAGCGCAGATACGCAGTATTTT.

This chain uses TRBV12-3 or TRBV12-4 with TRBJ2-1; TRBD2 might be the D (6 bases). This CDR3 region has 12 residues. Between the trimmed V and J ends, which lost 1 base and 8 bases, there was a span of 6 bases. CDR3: CASSLGGDEQFF. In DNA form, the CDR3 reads TGTGCCAGCAGTTTAGGGGGGGATGAGCAGTTCTTC.

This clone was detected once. This chain's CDR3 is CATSDDRNYEQYV. CDR3 coding DNA: TGTGCCACCAGTGATGACAGGAACTACGAGCAGTACGTC. The genes are TRBV24-1 and TRBJ2-7; possibly TRBD1 for D (6 bases). The CDR3 runs 13 residues. The V and J ends lost 3 bases and 3 bases respectively, with 8 bases between them. Germline V gives CDR1 KGHDR, CDR2 SFDVKD.

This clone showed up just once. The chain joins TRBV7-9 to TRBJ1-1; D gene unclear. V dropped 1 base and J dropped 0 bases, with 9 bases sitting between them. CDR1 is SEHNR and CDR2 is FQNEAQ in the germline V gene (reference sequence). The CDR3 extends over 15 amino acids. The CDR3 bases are TGTGCCAGCAGCTTAGATCTACTGGTGAACACTGAAGCTTTCTTT. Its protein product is CASSLDLLVNTEAFF.

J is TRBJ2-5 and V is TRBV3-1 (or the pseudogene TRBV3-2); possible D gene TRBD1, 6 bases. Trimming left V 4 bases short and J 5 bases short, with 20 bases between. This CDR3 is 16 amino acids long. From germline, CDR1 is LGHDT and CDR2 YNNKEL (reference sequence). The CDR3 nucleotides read TGTGCCAGCAGCCGCCCCATACAGGGCGGTAGGGAGACCCAGTACTTC. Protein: CASSRPIQGGRETQYF.

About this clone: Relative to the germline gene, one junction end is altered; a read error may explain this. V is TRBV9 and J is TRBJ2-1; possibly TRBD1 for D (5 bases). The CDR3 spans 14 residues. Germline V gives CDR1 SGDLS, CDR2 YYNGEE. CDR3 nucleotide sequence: TGTGCCAGCAGCGTAACGACAGCCTATAATGAGCAGTTCTTC. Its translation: CASSVTTAYNEQFF.

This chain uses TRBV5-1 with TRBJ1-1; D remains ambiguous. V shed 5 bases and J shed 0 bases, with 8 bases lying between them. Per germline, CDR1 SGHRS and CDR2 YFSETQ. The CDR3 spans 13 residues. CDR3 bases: TGCGCCAGCAGGCGGTTACTGAACACTGAAGCTTTCTTT. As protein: CASRRLLNTEAFF. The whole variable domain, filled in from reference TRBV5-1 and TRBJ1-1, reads KAGVTQTPRYLIKTRGQQVTLSCSPISGHRSVSWYQQTPGQGLQFLFEYFSETQRNKGNFPGRFSGRQFSNSRSEMNVSTLELGDSALYLCASRRLLNTEAFFGQGTRLTVV.

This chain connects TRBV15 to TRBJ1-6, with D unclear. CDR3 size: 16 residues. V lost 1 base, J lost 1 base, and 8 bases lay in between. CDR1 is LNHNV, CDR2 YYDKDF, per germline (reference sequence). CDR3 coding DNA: TGTGCCACCAGCAGAGCGTCGGGGTCCTATAATTCACCCCTCCACTTT. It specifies CATSRASGSYNSPLHF. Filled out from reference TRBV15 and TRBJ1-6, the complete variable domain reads DAMVIQNPRYQVTQFGKPVTLSCSQTLNHNVMYWYQQKSSQAPKLLFHYYDKDFNNEADTPDNFQSRRPNTSFCFLDIRSPGLGDTAMYLCATSRASGSYNSPLHFGNGTRLTVT.

In nucleotides, the CDR3 is TGTGCCACCAGTGACTCGGACAGGGGCGATCAGCCCCAGCATTTT. Its protein is CATSDSDRGDQPQHF. This chain uses TRBV24-1 with TRBJ1-5, with 9 positions matching TRBD1. The trim removed 4 bases at V and 5 bases at J, leaving 5 bases unmatched. CDR1 is KGHDR, CDR2 SFDVKD, per germline. The CDR3 length is 15 residues.

The CDR3 sequence is CASRLGRNPAFF. The CDR3 DNA reads TGTGCCAGCAGGCTGGGGAGGAACCCCGCTTTCTTT. The rearrangement joins TRBV7-9 to TRBJ1-1; D is uncertain. The CDR3 is 12 residues long. V gave up 6 bases and J gave up 11 bases, with 16 bases separating them. Per germline, CDR1 SEHNR and CDR2 FQNEAQ (reference sequence).

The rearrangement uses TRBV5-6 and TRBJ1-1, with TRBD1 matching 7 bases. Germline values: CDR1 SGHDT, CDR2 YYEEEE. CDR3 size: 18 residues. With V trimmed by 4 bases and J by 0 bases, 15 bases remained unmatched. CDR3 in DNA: TGTGCCAGCAGCCCGGTTTACAGGGGAATGGGCATGAACACTGAAGCTTTCTTT. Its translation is CASSPVYRGMGMNTEAFF.

The CDR3 region has the DNA TGCGCCAGCAGCTTTCCCCTAGCGGGGGCTTATCAGTTCTTC. This sequence encodes CASSFPLAGAYQFF. This chain links TRBV5-1 with TRBJ2-1, with 10 bases lining up with TRBD2. Per the germline V gene, CDR1 is SGHRS and CDR2 is YFSETQ. V trimming: 2 bases; J trimming: 13 bases; junction bases outside the gene matches: 9. The CDR3 is 14 residues long.

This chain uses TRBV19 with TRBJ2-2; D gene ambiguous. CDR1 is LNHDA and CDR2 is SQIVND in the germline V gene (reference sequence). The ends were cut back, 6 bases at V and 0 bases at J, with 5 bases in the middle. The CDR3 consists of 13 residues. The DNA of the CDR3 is TGTGCCAGTAGCCCTACGAACACCGGGGAGCTGTTTTTT. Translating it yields CASSPTNTGELFF. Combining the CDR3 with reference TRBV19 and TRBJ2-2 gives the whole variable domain DGGITQSPKYLFRKEGQNVTLSCEQNLNHDAMYWYRQDPGQGLRLIYYSQIVNDFQKGDIAEGYSVSREKKESFPLTVTSAQKNPTAFYLCASSPTNTGELFFGEGSRLTVL.

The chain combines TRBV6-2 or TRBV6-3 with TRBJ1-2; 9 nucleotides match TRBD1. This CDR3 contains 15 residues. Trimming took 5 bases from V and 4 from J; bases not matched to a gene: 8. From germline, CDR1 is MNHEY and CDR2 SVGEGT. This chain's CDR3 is CASSAPGQGSYGYTF. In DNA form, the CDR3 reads TGTGCCAGCAGTGCCCCGGGACAGGGTTCCTATGGCTACACCTTC.

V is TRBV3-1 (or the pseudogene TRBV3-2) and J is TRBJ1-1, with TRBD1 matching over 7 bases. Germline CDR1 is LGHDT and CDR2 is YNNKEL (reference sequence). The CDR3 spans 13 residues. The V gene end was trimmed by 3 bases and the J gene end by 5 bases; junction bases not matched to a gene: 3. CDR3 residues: CASSQNRGTEAFF. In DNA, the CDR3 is TGTGCCAGCAGCCAGAACAGGGGTACTGAAGCTTTCTTT.

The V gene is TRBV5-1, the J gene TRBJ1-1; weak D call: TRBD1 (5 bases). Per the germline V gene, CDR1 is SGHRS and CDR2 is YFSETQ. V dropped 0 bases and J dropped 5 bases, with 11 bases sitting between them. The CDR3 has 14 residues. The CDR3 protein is CASSLAGGGTEAFF. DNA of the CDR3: TGCGCCAGCAGCTTGGCTGGGGGAGGGACTGAAGCTTTCTTT.

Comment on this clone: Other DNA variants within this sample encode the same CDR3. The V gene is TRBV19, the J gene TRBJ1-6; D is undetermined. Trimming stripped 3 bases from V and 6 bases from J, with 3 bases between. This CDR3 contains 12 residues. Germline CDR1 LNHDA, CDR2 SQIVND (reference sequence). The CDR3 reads CASSISNSPLHF. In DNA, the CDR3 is TGTGCCAGTAGTATTAGTAATTCACCCCTCCACTTT.

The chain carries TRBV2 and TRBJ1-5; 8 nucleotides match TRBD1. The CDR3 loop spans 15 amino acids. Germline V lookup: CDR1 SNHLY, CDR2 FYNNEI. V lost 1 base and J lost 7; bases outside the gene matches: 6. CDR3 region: CASSEDQQGGQPQHF. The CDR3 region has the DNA TGTGCCAGCAGTGAAGATCAACAGGGGGGACAGCCCCAGCATTTT.

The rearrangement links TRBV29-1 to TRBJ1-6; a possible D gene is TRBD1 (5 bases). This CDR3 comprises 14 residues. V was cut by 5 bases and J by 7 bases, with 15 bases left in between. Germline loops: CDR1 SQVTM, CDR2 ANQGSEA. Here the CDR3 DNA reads TGCAGCGTTCCTTCAGGGAAGGCCAATTCACCCCTCCACTTT. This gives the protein CSVPSGKANSPLHF.

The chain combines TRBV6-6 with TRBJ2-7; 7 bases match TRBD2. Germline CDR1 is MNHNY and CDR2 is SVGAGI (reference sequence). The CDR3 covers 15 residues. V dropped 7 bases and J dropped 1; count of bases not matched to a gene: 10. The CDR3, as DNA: TGTGCCAGCACCGAGGGGCTAGCGGTTTCCTACGAGCAGTACTTC. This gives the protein CASTEGLAVSYEQYF.

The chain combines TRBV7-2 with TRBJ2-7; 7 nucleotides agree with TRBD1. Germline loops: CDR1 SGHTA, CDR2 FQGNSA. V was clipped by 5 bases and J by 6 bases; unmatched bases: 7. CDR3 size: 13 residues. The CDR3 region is CASSPGGRGEQYF. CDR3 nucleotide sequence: TGTGCCAGCAGCCCAGGGGGTAGGGGCGAGCAGTACTTC.

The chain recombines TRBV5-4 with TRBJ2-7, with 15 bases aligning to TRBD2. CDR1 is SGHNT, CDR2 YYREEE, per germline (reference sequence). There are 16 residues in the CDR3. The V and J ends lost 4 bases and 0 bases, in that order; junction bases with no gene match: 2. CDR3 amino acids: CASSGGLAGGSYEQYF. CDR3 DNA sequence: TGTGCCAGCAGCGGGGGACTAGCGGGAGGCTCCTACGAGCAGTACTTC.